What follows is one T cell receptor beta chain and its context. The data originate from a study of preoperative IRX-2 immunotherapy in early breast cancer. Sequencing was performed with immunoSEQ multiplex PCR; in TCRdb, only in-frame clones are kept and a portion is missing. The table shows approximately 34,000 clones, with around 96% occurring only once. Regarding treatment: preoperative locoregional IRX-2 cytokine immunotherapy. This specimen was taken from a patient treated with IRX-2 immunotherapy. This clonotype originated in a human donor with breast cancer.

The CDR3 region is CASSLTLGSVTDTQYF. CDR3 DNA: TGTGCCAGCAGCTTAACTCTAGGCAGTGTCACAGATACGCAGTATTTT. The chain recombines TRBV11-1 with TRBJ2-3; D not resolved. From germline, CDR1 is SGHAT and CDR2 FQDESV (reference sequence). Trimming removed 2 bases at V and 2 bases at J, with 14 bases between. The CDR3 consists of 16 residues.